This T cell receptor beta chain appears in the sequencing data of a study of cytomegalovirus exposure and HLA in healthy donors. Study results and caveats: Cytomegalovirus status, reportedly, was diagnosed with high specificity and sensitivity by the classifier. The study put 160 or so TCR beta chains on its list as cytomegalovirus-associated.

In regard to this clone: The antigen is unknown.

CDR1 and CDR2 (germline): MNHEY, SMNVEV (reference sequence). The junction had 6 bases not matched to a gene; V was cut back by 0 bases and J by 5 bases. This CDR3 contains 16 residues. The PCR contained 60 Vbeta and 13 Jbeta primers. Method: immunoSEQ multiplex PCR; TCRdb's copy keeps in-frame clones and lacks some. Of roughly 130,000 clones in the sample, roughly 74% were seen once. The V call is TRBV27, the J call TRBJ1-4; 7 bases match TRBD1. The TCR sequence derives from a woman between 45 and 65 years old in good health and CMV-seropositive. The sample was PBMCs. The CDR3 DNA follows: TGTGCCAGCAGTTTATCGCAAACGGGACAGAATGAAAAACTGTTTTTT. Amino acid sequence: CASSLSQTGQNEKLFF.